The 17 T cell receptor beta chains listed next were all sequenced from one sample in a study of blood T cell repertoires in COVID-19. Generated by immunoSEQ multiplex PCR, the TCRdb table keeps only in-frame clones and is missing some. This table has about 170,000 clones, 88% appearing once. The source material was peripheral blood. The receptors were gathered from a man aged 50-60 years who had recovered from COVID-19.

CDR3 sequence reads: CASSPEGQRSWKTQYF. CDR3 nucleotides: TGTGCCAGCTCACCAGAGGGACAGAGATCTTGGAAGACCCAGTACTTC. J is TRBJ2-5 and V is TRBV18, with 7 positions matching TRBD1. J gave up 6 bases and V 2 bases, and 12 bases lay outside the gene matches. The CDR3 loop spans 16 amino acids. Germline V gives CDR1 KGHSH, CDR2 LQKENI.

The chain recombines TRBV6-5 with TRBJ2-5; D ambiguous. V was pared by 8 bases and J by 3 bases, with 7 bases between. From germline, CDR1 is MNHEY and CDR2 SVGAGI. The CDR3 has 11 residues. The CDR3 sequence: CASGFKETQYF. In DNA form, the CDR3 reads TGTGCCAGCGGTTTTAAAGAGACCCAGTACTTC.

The chain joins TRBV7-2 to TRBJ1-1; 9 bases are a match to TRBD1. CDR3 size: 14 residues. The germline gives CDR1 SGHTA, CDR2 FQGNSA. V dropped 3 bases and J dropped 5; count of bases not matched to a gene: 4. In DNA, the CDR3 is TGTGCCAGCAGCTTTGGACAGGGGTGGACTGAAGCTTTCTTT. This codes for CASSFGQGWTEAFF.

V usage is TRBV6-5 and J usage is TRBJ1-3; D is unresolved. The length of the CDR3 is 14 residues. Germline V gene lookup returns CDR1 MNHEY and CDR2 SVGAGI. V gave up 5 bases and J gave up 2 bases, with 10 bases separating them. CDR3: CASSTDGAGNTIYF. In DNA form, the CDR3 reads TGTGCCAGCAGTACAGACGGTGCTGGAAACACCATATATTTT.

V and J are TRBV3-1 (or the pseudogene TRBV3-2) and TRBJ2-5, with 11 bases aligning to TRBD2. V trimming: 1 base; J trimming: 1 base; junction bases outside the gene matches: 2. CDR1 and CDR2 from the germline V gene are LGHDT and YNNKEL (reference sequence). The CDR3 contains 16 residues. The CDR3: CASSQGLAGGQETQYF. DNA of the CDR3: TGTGCCAGCAGCCAAGGGCTAGCGGGAGGCCAAGAGACCCAGTACTTC.

This clone was found once. This sequence joins TRBV27 and TRBJ2-6; D is uncertain. The V end lost 3 bases, the J end lost 0 bases, and 6 bases lay between the germline ends. Per the germline V gene, CDR1 is MNHEY and CDR2 is SMNVEV (reference sequence). The CDR3 has 15 residues. CDR3 region: CASSLGLSGANVLTF. In DNA, the CDR3 is TGTGCCAGCAGTTTGGGCCTCTCTGGGGCCAACGTCCTGACTTTC.

The chain has TRBV6-5 and TRBJ1-4, with 8 bases lining up with TRBD1. J gave up 7 bases and V 2 bases, and 6 bases lay outside the gene matches. Germline V gene lookup returns CDR1 MNHEY and CDR2 SVGAGI. This CDR3 region has 15 residues. The chain's CDR3 is CASSYTQGAGEKLFF. CDR3 sequence (DNA): TGTGCCAGCAGTTACACTCAGGGGGCGGGTGAAAAACTGTTTTTT.

The chain uses TRBV18 and TRBJ2-2, with D possibly matching TRBD1 (6 bases). Germline V gene sequence: CDR1 KGHSH, CDR2 LQKENI. V was trimmed by 3 bases and J by 2 bases, leaving 13 bases between them. This CDR3 has 16 amino acids. In DNA form, the CDR3 reads TGTGCCAGCTCACCTTTCGGACAGTTAAACACCGGGGAGCTGTTTTTT. It codes for CASSPFGQLNTGELFF.

This chain links TRBV2 with TRBJ2-5; TRBD2 agrees at 10 bases. V was pared by 1 base and J by 3 bases, with 5 bases of the junction left unmatched. The CDR3 length is 16 residues. Germline-derived CDR1 and CDR2 are SNHLY and FYNNEI. This CDR3 reads CASSEVFLAGEETQYF. DNA of the CDR3: TGTGCCAGCAGTGAAGTATTCCTAGCGGGAGAAGAGACCCAGTACTTC.

This clone was detected only a few times. The rearrangement links TRBV4-2 to TRBJ2-7; TRBD2 aligns across 7 bases. The CDR3 has 15 amino acids. The ends lost 5 bases at V and 3 bases at J; junction bases unmatched: 10. Germline CDR1 reads LGHNA; CDR2 reads YNFKEQ. The CDR3 loop is CASSSGGRGDYEQYF. The CDR3 DNA reads as TGTGCCAGCAGCTCGGGGGGTAGGGGTGACTACGAGCAGTACTTC.

The chain recombines TRBV24-1 with TRBJ2-1; 9 positions agree with TRBD2. The CDR3 is 19 amino acids. V shed 7 bases, J shed 1 base, and the junction held 16 bases outside the gene matches. Germline V gene lookup returns CDR1 KGHDR and CDR2 SFDVKD. CDR3 loop: CATSGRRVAGVESYNEQFF. As DNA, the CDR3 is TGTGCCACCAGCGGCCGTAGGGTAGCGGGAGTTGAGTCCTACAATGAGCAGTTCTTC.

The rearrangement links TRBV28 to TRBJ2-4; D may be TRBD1 (5 bases). Deletions cut 3 bases from V and 7 bases from J, with 13 bases between. The CDR3 is 14 residues long. The V gene's germline CDR1 is MDHEN and CDR2 SYDVKM. The DNA of the CDR3 is TGTGCCAGCAGTTTGGGGCCCCCCCGGAACATTCAGTACTTC. It specifies CASSLGPPRNIQYF.

The gene calls are TRBV27 and TRBJ1-1, with 7 bases fitting TRBD1. Unmatched junction bases numbered 7, after V lost 4 bases and J lost 2 bases. This CDR3 contains 15 residues. Germline-derived CDR1 and CDR2 are MNHEY and SMNVEV (reference sequence). The CDR3 protein is CASSSTGTVNTEAFF. In DNA form, the CDR3 reads TGTGCCAGCAGTTCCACCGGGACAGTTAACACTGAAGCTTTCTTT.

The chain couples TRBV5-6 to TRBJ1-6, with D hard to call. The CDR3 spans 15 residues. Trimming removed 5 bases from V and 6 bases from J, with 15 bases in between. Germline V gives CDR1 SGHDT, CDR2 YYEEEE. This CDR3 is CASSPLGGVNSPLHF. As DNA, the CDR3 is TGTGCCAGCAGTCCTCTGGGCGGGGTTAATTCACCCCTCCACTTT.

The CDR3 here is CASSYDSGGGVEQFF. In nucleotides, the CDR3 is TGTGCCAGCAGTTACGATAGCGGGGGCGGGGTTGAGCAGTTCTTC. The chain carries TRBV6-6 and TRBJ2-1; 9 bases fit TRBD2. Germline trimming cut 2 bases from V and 9 bases from J; bases unmatched to any gene: 8. The CDR3 runs 15 residues. Germline CDR1 reads MNHNY; CDR2 reads SVGAGI (reference sequence).

The V call is TRBV2, the J call TRBJ1-1; weak D call: TRBD1 (5 bases). From germline, CDR1 is SNHLY and CDR2 FYNNEI. Trimming left V 9 bases short and J 1 base short, with 15 bases between. CDR3 length: 14 residues. In nucleotides, the CDR3 is TGTGCCAGTAAGGGGACTGCACCGAACACTGAAGCTTTCTTT. Translation gives CASKGTAPNTEAFF.

The gene calls are TRBV19 and TRBJ1-5; TRBD1 is a possible D gene (6 bases). Trimming stripped 3 bases from V and 2 bases from J, with 20 bases between. Germline V gene sequence: CDR1 LNHDA, CDR2 SQIVND (reference sequence). This CDR3 has 18 residues. The DNA of the CDR3 is TGTGCCAGTAGTATTCAGGGGTTTGGGATAGAACGCAATCAGCCCCAGCATTTT. Encoded protein: CASSIQGFGIERNQPQHF.